This entry describes one TCR beta chain. Antigen specificity is unknown. This sample was included in a study of T-cell memory formation after mild COVID-19. Overall study: For the most part, TCR clusters were specific to one donor.

Study-wide results and limits: Clones that shrank (day 15 to 85) were balanced CD4/CD8, whereas later expanders leaned CD4+.

From 5'RACE with constant-segment primers came TCR alpha and TCR beta cDNA libraries that carried sample barcodes and UMIs. TCRdb re-called the 5' RACE reads through MiXCR, storing one row per CDR3 protein. Of hundreds of thousands of distinct CDR3 sequences in the sample, 18% are singletons; the top ten hold about 12%. Trimming took 4 bases from V and 6 from J, leaving 10 bases between them. In germline, CDR1 is SGDLS, CDR2 YYNGEE. This CDR3 region has 12 residues. Sequenced material: PBMCs or a T cell subset sorted from them (not recorded which). The origin of this receptor is an adult woman who had mild COVID-19 (a few samples of this study predate the infection). Cell type and time point are not known. The rearrangement joins TRBV9 to TRBJ1-2; D uncertain. The CDR3: CASSKRANGYTF. CDR3 DNA: TGTGCCAGCAGCAAAAGGGCCAATGGCTACACCTTC. Based on the CDR3 plus reference TRBV9 and TRBJ1-2, the full variable domain is DSGVTQTPKHLITATGQRVTLRCSPRSGDLSVYWYQQSLDQGLQFLIQYYNGEERAKGNILERFSAQQFPDLHSELNLSSLELGDSALYFCASSKRANGYTFGSGTRLTVV.